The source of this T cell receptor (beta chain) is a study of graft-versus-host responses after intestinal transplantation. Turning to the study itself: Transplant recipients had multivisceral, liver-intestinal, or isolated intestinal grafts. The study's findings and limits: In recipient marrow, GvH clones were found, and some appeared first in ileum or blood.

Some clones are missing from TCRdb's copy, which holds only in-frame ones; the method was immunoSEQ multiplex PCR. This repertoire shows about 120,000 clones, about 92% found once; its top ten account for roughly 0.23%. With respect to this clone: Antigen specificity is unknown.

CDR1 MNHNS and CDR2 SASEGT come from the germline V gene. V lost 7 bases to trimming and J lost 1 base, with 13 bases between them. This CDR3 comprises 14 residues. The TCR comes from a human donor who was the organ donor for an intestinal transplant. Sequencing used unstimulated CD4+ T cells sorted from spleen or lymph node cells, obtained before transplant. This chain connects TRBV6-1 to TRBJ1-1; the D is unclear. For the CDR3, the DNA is TGTGCCAGCAATCAGAGAGAGGCGAACACTGAAGCTTTCTTT. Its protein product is CASNQREANTEAFF.